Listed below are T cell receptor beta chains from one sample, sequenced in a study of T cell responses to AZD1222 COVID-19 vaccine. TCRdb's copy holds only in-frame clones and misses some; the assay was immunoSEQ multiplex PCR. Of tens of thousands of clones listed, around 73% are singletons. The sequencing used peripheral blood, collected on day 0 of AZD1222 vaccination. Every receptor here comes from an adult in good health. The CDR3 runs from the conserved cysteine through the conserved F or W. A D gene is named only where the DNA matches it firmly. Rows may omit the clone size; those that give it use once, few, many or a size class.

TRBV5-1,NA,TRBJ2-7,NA,CASSLGSSTGTYEQYF,TGCGCCAGCAGCTTGGGGTCTAGCACGGGGACCTACGAGCAGTACTTC
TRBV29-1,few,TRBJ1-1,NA,CSAREYMNTEAFF,TGCAGCGCCAGGGAATATATGAACACTGAAGCTTTCTTT
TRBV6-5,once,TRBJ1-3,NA,CASSLPPQDTIYF,TGTGCCAGCAGTTTACCCCCACAGGACACCATATATTTT
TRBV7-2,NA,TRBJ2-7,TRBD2,CASSTSSGSTYEQYF,TGTGCCAGCAGCACATCTAGCGGGAGTACATATGAGCAGTACTTC
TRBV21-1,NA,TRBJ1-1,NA,CASSMREGPNTEAFF,TGTGCCAGCAGCATGCGTGAGGGGCCGAACACTGAAGCTTTCTTT
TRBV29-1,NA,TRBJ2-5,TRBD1,CSARGYETQYF,TGCAGCGCCAGGGGGTATGAGACCCAGTACTTC
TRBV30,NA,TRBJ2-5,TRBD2,CAWSTGTSGSWSHGETQYF,TGTGCCTGGAGCACTGGGACTAGCGGGAGTTGGAGCCACGGAGAGACCCAGTACTTC
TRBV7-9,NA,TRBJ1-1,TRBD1,CASSLTSSGQGGNTEAFF,TGTGCCAGCAGCTTAACCTCAAGCGGACAGGGAGGAAACACTGAAGCTTTCTTT
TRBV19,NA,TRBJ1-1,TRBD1,CASSIIEEGATEAFF,TGTGCCAGTAGTATTATTGAGGAGGGGGCCACTGAAGCTTTCTTT
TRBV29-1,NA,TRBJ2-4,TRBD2,CSIHGGEGAKNIQYF,TGCAGCATCCACGGGGGGGAAGGAGCCAAAAACATTCAGTACTTC
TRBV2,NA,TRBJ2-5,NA,CASSEGYGDETQYF,TGTGCCAGCAGTGAAGGGTATGGGGACGAGACCCAGTACTTC
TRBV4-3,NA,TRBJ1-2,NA,CASSQFPRLYGYTF,TGCGCCAGCAGCCAATTCCCACGGCTCTATGGCTACACCTTC
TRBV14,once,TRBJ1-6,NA,CASSQDEGADSPLHF,TGTGCCAGCAGCCAAGATGAAGGGGCGGATTCACCCCTCCACTTT
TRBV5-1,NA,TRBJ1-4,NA,CASSLGASANEKLFF,TGCGCCAGCAGCTTGGGGGCTTCGGCTAATGAAAAACTGTTTTTT
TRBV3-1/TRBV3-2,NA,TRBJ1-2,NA,CASSQGPAGVGGYTF,TGTGCCAGCAGCCAAGGGCCAGCAGGGGTGGGTGGCTACACCTTC
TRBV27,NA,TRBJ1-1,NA,CASRGRANTEAFF,TGTGCCAGCAGAGGGAGGGCGAACACTGAAGCTTTCTTT
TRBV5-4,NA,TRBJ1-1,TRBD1,CASSSIHSLSTGRMNTEAFF,TGTGCCAGCAGCTCCATACATTCTTTATCGACAGGGCGCATGAACACTGAAGCTTTCTTT
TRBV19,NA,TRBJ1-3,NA,CASSIRAGVPRAGNTIYF,TGTGCCAGTAGTATTAGGGCAGGGGTCCCCCGGGCTGGAAACACCATATATTTT
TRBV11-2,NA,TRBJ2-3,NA,CASSPRPGDTQYF,TGTGCCAGCAGCCCCCGACCGGGGGATACGCAGTATTTT
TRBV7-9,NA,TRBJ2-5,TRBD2,CASSPRLAGGEETQYF,TGTGCCAGCAGCCCCAGACTAGCGGGAGGGGAAGAGACCCAGTACTTC
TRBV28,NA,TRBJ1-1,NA,CASRLGGSEKTEAFF,TGTGCCAGCAGGTTAGGGGGTAGCGAAAAAACTGAAGCTTTCTTT
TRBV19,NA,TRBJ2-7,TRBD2,CASSTAFGRAFYEQYF,TGTGCCAGTAGTACCGCCTTCGGGAGGGCCTTCTACGAGCAGTACTTC
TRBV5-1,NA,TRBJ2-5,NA,CASSLGGSYETQYF,TGCGCCAGCAGCTTGGGTGGTAGTTATGAGACCCAGTACTTC
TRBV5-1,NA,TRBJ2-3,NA,CASSFKGESDTQYF,TGCGCCAGCAGCTTCAAAGGGGAGTCAGATACGCAGTATTTT
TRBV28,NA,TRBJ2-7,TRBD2,CASNGPGTSSHEQYF,TGTGCCAGCAACGGACCCGGGACTAGTTCCCACGAGCAGTACTTC
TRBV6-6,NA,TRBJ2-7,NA,CASSPGPTGGEQYF,TGTGCCAGCAGCCCCGGGCCCACCGGAGGCGAGCAGTACTTC
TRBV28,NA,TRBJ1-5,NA,CASSGAGEGVMGPQHF,TGTGCCAGCAGTGGGGCAGGGGAGGGCGTCATGGGGCCCCAGCATTTT
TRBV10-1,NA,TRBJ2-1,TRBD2,CASSESGGSLYNEQFF,TGCGCCAGCAGTGAGTCGGGCGGGAGTCTCTACAATGAGCAGTTCTTC
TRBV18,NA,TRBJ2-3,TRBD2,CASSLTSQSTDTQYF,TGTGCCAGCTCATTGACTAGCCAGAGCACAGATACGCAGTATTTT
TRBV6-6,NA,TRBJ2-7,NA,CASSYSGELHYEQYF,TGTGCCAGCAGTTACTCCGGGGAACTCCACTACGAGCAGTACTTC
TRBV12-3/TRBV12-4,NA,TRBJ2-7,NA,CASSLAIGFEQYF,TGTGCCAGCAGTTTAGCTATCGGTTTCGAGCAGTACTTC
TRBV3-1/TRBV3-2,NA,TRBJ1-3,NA,CASSAGTLGNTIYF,TGTGCCAGCAGCGCAGGGACGCTTGGAAACACCATATATTTT
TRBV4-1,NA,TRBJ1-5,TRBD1,CASSQPDRESNQPQHF,TGCGCCAGCAGCCAACCGGACAGGGAGAGCAATCAGCCCCAGCATTTT
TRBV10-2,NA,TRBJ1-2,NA,CASSESGDYGYTF,TGCGCCAGCAGTGAGTCCGGGGACTATGGCTACACCTTC
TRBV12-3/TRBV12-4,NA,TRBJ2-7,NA,CASSPLQGGEQYF,TGTGCCAGCAGTCCGCTCCAGGGAGGCGAGCAGTACTTC
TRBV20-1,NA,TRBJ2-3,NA,CSASGDTSTDTQYF,TGCAGTGCTAGTGGGGACACTAGCACAGATACGCAGTATTTT
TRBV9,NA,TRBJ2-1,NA,CASSVAGSLYNEQFF,TGTGCCAGCAGCGTAGCGGGCTCACTGTACAATGAGCAGTTCTTC
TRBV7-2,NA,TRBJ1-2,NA,CASSLDFPSGYGYTF,TGTGCCAGCAGCTTAGATTTCCCTAGTGGCTATGGCTACACCTTC
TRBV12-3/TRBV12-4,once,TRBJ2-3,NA,CASSFSPGDTQYF,TGTGCCAGCAGTTTCTCCCCCGGGGATACGCAGTATTTT
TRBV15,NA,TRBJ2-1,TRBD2,CATSREYAGGRYNEQFF,TGTGCCACCAGCAGGGAATACGCGGGAGGGAGATACAATGAGCAGTTCTTC
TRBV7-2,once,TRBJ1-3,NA,CASSLASPGNTIYF,TGTGCCAGCAGCTTAGCCAGTCCCGGAAACACCATATATTTT
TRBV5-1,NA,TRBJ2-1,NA,CASTTYQGGGNEQFF,TGCGCCAGCACGACCTACCAAGGGGGTGGCAATGAGCAGTTCTTC
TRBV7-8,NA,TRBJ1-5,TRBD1,CASSLGPRDRRRNQPQHF,TGTGCCAGCAGCTTAGGGCCTCGGGACAGGCGAAGGAATCAGCCCCAGCATTTT
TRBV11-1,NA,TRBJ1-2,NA,CASSFSGTNYGYTF,TGTGCCAGCAGCTTCTCCGGGACAAATTATGGCTACACCTTC
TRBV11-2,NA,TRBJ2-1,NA,CASSPLGGYNEQFF,TGTGCCAGCAGCCCTCTCGGCGGTTACAATGAGCAGTTCTTC
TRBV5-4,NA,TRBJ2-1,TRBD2,CASSLWTSGNDEQFF,TGTGCCAGCAGCTTGTGGACTAGCGGGAACGATGAGCAGTTCTTC
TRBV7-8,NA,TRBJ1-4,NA,CASSPFNEKLFF,TGTGCCAGCAGCCCCTTTAATGAAAAACTGTTTTTT
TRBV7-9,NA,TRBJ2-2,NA,CASSPGTGHTGELFF,TGTGCCAGCAGCCCCGGGACTGGGCACACCGGGGAGCTGTTTTTT
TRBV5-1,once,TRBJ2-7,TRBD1,CASSPPGQDYEQYF,TGCGCCAGCAGCCCCCCTGGACAGGACTACGAGCAGTACTTC
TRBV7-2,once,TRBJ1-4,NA,CASSLAHTDEKLFF,TGTGCCAGCAGCTTAGCGCACACGGATGAAAAACTGTTTTTT
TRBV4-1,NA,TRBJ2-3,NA,CASSQGGTRGDTQYF,TGCGCCAGCAGCCAAGGAGGGACCCGTGGGGATACGCAGTATTTT
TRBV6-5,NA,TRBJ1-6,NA,CASSYYRSSYNSPLHF,TGTGCCAGCAGTTACTACAGGAGCTCCTATAATTCACCCCTCCACTTT
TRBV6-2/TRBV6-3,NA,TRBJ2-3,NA,CASSTPPNTQYF,TGTGCCAGCAGTACTCCCCCTAATACGCAGTATTTT
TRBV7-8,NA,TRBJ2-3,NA,CASSQGGGPDTQYF,TGTGCCAGCAGCCAAGGAGGGGGACCAGATACGCAGTATTTT
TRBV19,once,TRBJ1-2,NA,CASSMEDYGYTF,TGTGCCAGTAGTATGGAGGACTATGGCTACACCTTC
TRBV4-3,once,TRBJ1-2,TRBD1,CASSQGQGDYYGYTF,TGCGCCAGCAGCCAAGGACAGGGGGATTACTATGGCTACACCTTC
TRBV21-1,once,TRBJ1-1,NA,CASSCGTMNTEAFF,TGTGCCAGCAGCTGCGGGACGATGAACACTGAAGCTTTCTTT
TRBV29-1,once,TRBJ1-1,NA,CSVVGGEMNTEAFF,TGCAGCGTTGTTGGCGGGGAAATGAACACTGAAGCTTTCTTT
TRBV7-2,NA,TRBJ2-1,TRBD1,CASSLQQGVEQFF,TGTGCCAGCAGCTTACAGCAGGGGGTCGAGCAGTTCTTC
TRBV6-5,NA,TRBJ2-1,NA,CASSRRDEQFF,TGTGCCAGCAGTCGCAGGGATGAGCAGTTCTTC